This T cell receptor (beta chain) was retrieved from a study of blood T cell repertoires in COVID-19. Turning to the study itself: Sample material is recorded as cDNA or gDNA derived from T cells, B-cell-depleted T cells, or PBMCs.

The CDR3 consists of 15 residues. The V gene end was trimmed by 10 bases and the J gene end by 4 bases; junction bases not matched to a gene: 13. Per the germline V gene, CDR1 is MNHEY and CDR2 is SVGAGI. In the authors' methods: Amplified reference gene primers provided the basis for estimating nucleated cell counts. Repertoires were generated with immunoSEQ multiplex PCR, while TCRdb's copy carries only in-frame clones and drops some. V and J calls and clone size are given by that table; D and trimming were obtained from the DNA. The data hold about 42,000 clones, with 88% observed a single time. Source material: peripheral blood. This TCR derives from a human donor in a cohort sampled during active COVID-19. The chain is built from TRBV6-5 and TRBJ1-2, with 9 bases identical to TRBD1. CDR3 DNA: TGTGCCACCCTCACCACAGGGGGCCGTGCCTATGGCTACACCTTC. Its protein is CATLTTGGRAYGYTF.